A single sample gave rise to the 29 T cell receptor beta chains below, sequenced in a study of T cells in lung cancer brain metastases. Data came from immunoSEQ multiplex PCR; TCRdb stores just in-frame clones and leaves some out. The sample records roughly 6,600 clones, 86% being singletons. Input material: tumor tissue from the primary lung tumor. The receptors here all came from a man in his fifties or sixties with non-small cell lung cancer.

The chain has TRBV6-6 and TRBJ2-7, with 10 bases aligning to TRBD1. V shed 6 bases, J shed 5 bases, and the junction held 7 bases outside the gene matches. The CDR3 runs to 14 residues. Looked up from germline, CDR1 is MNHNY and CDR2 is SVGAGI (reference sequence). This CDR3 is CASRGGQGFNEQYF. CDR3 DNA: TGTGCCAGCAGGGGGGGACAGGGGTTCAACGAGCAGTACTTC.

The V gene is TRBV18, the J gene TRBJ2-5; D is undetermined. This CDR3 has 15 residues. V lost 3 bases and J 1 base, leaving 12 bases between the germline ends. Germline V CDR1 and CDR2: KGHSH, LQKENI. Here the CDR3 reads CASSPSLARQETQYF. As DNA, the CDR3 is TGTGCCAGCTCACCCTCTTTGGCGCGCCAAGAGACCCAGTACTTC.

V and J are TRBV5-1 and TRBJ2-5; D not resolved. V dropped 2 bases and J dropped 2 bases, with 10 bases sitting between them. The CDR3 runs to 14 residues. Per the germline V gene, CDR1 is SGHRS and CDR2 is YFSETQ. This chain's CDR3 is CASSFQPDQETQYF. The CDR3 nucleotides are TGCGCCAGCAGCTTTCAGCCAGATCAAGAGACCCAGTACTTC.

The J gene is TRBJ1-4, the V gene TRBV27; D is ambiguous. V shed 3 bases and J shed 0 bases, with 8 bases lying between them. Per the germline V gene, CDR1 is MNHEY and CDR2 is SMNVEV (reference sequence). The CDR3 is made up of 15 amino acids. CDR3 nucleotides: TGTGCCAGCAGTTTTGCAGATGCAACTAATGAAAAACTGTTTTTT. Protein sequence: CASSFADATNEKLFF.

The V gene is TRBV4-1, the J gene TRBJ1-1, with no clear D. The CDR3 spans 17 residues. The germline V and J ends were trimmed by 4 bases and 0 bases, with 18 bases remaining between them. Germline CDR1 reads MGHRA; CDR2 reads YSYEKL. For the CDR3, the DNA is TGCGCCAGCAGCCCCTCCTTTCAGACGACAATGAACACTGAAGCTTTCTTT. It encodes CASSPSFQTTMNTEAFF.

For this clone: The junction departs from germline at one end; a sequencing error may be responsible. Other DNA sequences of this sample code for an identical CDR3. The chain is built from TRBV4-3 and TRBJ2-1; 9 nucleotides line up with TRBD1. The CDR3 sequence is 16 residues long. The germline gives CDR1 LGHNA, CDR2 YSLEER. The CDR3 DNA sequence: TGCGCCAGCAGCCAGACCCGGGACAGGGCCTACAATGAACAGTTCTTC. It codes for CASSQTRDRAYNEQFF.

This chain uses TRBV29-1 with TRBJ1-2, with TRBD1 matching over 9 bases. This CDR3 contains 11 residues. Per germline, CDR1 SQVTM and CDR2 ANQGSEA. The trim removed 6 bases at V and 6 bases at J, leaving 2 bases unmatched. Here the CDR3 reads CSVWTGDGYTF. CDR3 nucleotide sequence: TGCAGCGTATGGACAGGGGATGGCTACACCTTC.

Worth noting for this clone: One end of the junction fails to match germline, which may point to a read error. The chain uses TRBV6-6 and TRBJ1-3; TRBD1 matches 7 bases. CDR1 and CDR2 (germline): MNHNY, SVGAGI (reference sequence). The CDR3 extends over 16 amino acids. The CDR3, as DNA: TGTGTCAGCAGTTCGCACACAGGGGAGGGTGGAAACACCATATATTTT. As protein: CVSSSHTGEGGNTIYF.

The J gene is TRBJ2-1, the V gene TRBV7-9, with a tentative D call TRBD2 (6 bases). The V and J ends lost 5 bases and 15 bases respectively, with 20 bases between them. CDR1 and CDR2 from the germline V gene are SEHNR and FQNEAQ (reference sequence). The CDR3 has 13 residues. DNA for the CDR3: TGTGCCAGCAGCCTCGACCCCGCGGGGAAGTGGTTCTTC. It specifies CASSLDPAGKWFF.

The genes are TRBV19 and TRBJ1-4; D remains ambiguous. The V gene lost 2 bases and the J gene lost 7 bases, with 14 bases spanning the gap. Per the germline V gene, CDR1 is LNHDA and CDR2 is SQIVND (reference sequence). This CDR3 spans 15 amino acids. The CDR3 here is CASSIRGFSVEKLFF. DNA for the CDR3: TGTGCCAGTAGTATACGCGGCTTCTCGGTTGAAAAACTGTTTTTT.

The sample holds one count of this clone. The chain recombines TRBV11-2 with TRBJ1-4, with TRBD1 matching over 8 bases. CDR1 is SGHAT and CDR2 is FQNNGV in the germline V gene. CDR3 length: 14 amino acids. The V gene end was trimmed by 8 bases and the J gene end by 3 bases; junction bases not matched to a gene: 5. CDR3 in amino acids: CASGNRGANEKLFF. In DNA form, the CDR3 reads TGTGCCAGCGGGAACAGGGGGGCTAATGAAAAACTGTTTTTT.

With respect to this clone: Compared with germline, one end of the junction differs, possibly owing to a read error. This chain links TRBV27 with TRBJ2-7; D is ambiguous. The CDR3 is made up of 15 amino acids. Germline loops: CDR1 MNHEY, CDR2 SMNVEV (reference sequence). The CDR3, as DNA: TGTGCCAGCAGCCTACAGCCCCGAAAGGGCTACGAGCAATACTTC. Its protein is CASSLQPRKGYEQYF.

This sequence joins TRBV18 and TRBJ2-7, with TRBD1 matching over 7 bases. The germline V gene has CDR1 KGHSH and CDR2 LQKENI. J gave up 3 bases and V 2 bases, and 4 bases lay outside the gene matches. The CDR3 has 14 amino acids. CDR3 in amino acids: CASSPATGRYEQYF. The CDR3 DNA reads TGTGCCAGCTCACCAGCGACAGGGCGCTACGAGCAGTACTTC.

The chain couples TRBV30 to TRBJ1-2; D gene ambiguous. From germline, CDR1 is GTSNPN and CDR2 SVGIG (reference sequence). V dropped 2 bases and J dropped 4 bases, with 8 bases sitting between them. This CDR3 contains 12 residues. The chain's CDR3 is CAWSSLTYGYTF. The CDR3 DNA sequence: TGTGCCTGGAGTTCGCTGACCTATGGCTACACCTTC.

For this clone: The same CDR3 is also encoded by other DNA sequences in this sample. The genes are TRBV4-3 and TRBJ2-2, with 7 bases that match TRBD2. Germline assignment: CDR1 LGHNA and CDR2 YSLEER. Trimming took 0 bases from V and 2 from J; bases not matched to a gene: 12. The CDR3 consists of 19 residues. Here the CDR3 DNA reads TGCGCCAGCAGCCAAGACCTGGCGGTCGGGACTAAAAACACCGGGGAGCTGTTTTTT. Translated: CASSQDLAVGTKNTGELFF.

The rearrangement joins TRBV2 to TRBJ2-7, with D unclear. The CDR3 sequence is 14 residues long. Germline loops: CDR1 SNHLY, CDR2 FYNNEI. Trimming took 3 bases from V and 2 from J, leaving 11 bases between them. CDR3 DNA sequence: TGTGCCAGCAGTGAGCGGAAAGCCACCTACGAGCAGTACTTC. This translates into CASSERKATYEQYF.

The rearrangement joins TRBV5-1 to TRBJ2-7; 8 bases map to TRBD1. CDR3 length: 15 residues. Germline V gives CDR1 SGHRS, CDR2 YFSETQ. Trimming at V came to 0 bases and at J to 3 bases, leaving 5 bases not matched to a gene. The CDR3 protein is CASSLGGTGVYEQYF. CDR3 in DNA: TGCGCCAGCAGCTTGGGAGGGACAGGAGTCTACGAGCAGTACTTC.

J is TRBJ2-7 and V is TRBV7-2; D might be TRBD2 (6 bases). Per germline, CDR1 SGHTA and CDR2 FQGNSA. V was pared by 0 bases and J by 9 bases, with 18 bases between. The CDR3 covers 15 residues. This chain's CDR3 is CASSLARGLTGRQYF. The CDR3, as DNA: TGTGCCAGCAGCTTAGCGAGGGGACTTACGGGGAGGCAGTACTTC.

The chain combines TRBV30 with TRBJ1-3; TRBD1 is a possible D gene (6 bases). The CDR3 covers 17 residues. Trimming left V 0 bases short and J 2 bases short, with 17 bases between. Germline V lookup: CDR1 GTSNPN, CDR2 SVGIG (reference sequence). CDR3 protein: CAWSVFGGHLTGNTIYF. The CDR3 region has the DNA TGTGCCTGGAGTGTATTTGGGGGGCACTTGACTGGAAACACCATATATTTT.

Of note for this clone: One end of the junction fails to match germline, which may point to a read error. V usage is TRBV5-4 and J usage is TRBJ1-4; 8 bases are a match to TRBD1. CDR1 SGHNT and CDR2 YYREEE come from the germline V gene (reference sequence). The CDR3 length is 14 residues. CDR3 amino acids: CANSVGQDNEKLFF. DNA of the CDR3: TGTGCCAACAGCGTGGGACAGGATAATGAAAAACTGTTTTTT.

This chain links TRBV30 with TRBJ2-3, with a tentative D call TRBD1 (6 bases). CDR1 and CDR2 from the germline V gene are GTSNPN and SVGIG (reference sequence). Trimming removed 3 bases from V and 1 base from J, with 14 bases in between. The CDR3 runs to 15 residues. The CDR3 here is CAWSATGRRTDTQYF. In DNA, the CDR3 is TGTGCCTGGAGCGCTACAGGGCGACGCACAGATACGCAGTATTTT.

The V call is TRBV27, the J call TRBJ2-7; D remains ambiguous. The V gene lost 0 bases and the J gene lost 0 bases, with 6 bases spanning the gap. The CDR3 contains 14 residues. Germline assignment: CDR1 MNHEY and CDR2 SMNVEV (reference sequence). The CDR3 region has the DNA TGTGCCAGCAGTTTATCAGAGATCTCCTACGAGCAGTACTTC. Protein sequence: CASSLSEISYEQYF.

The V gene is TRBV18, the J gene TRBJ2-7; 10 bases match TRBD1. Germline V lookup: CDR1 KGHSH, CDR2 LQKENI. The CDR3 runs 15 residues. The ends lost 3 bases at V and 6 bases at J; junction bases unmatched: 8. CDR3 DNA sequence: TGTGCCAGCTCACCGGGACAGGGGAAACTAGGCGAGCAGTACTTC. Its protein product is CASSPGQGKLGEQYF.

V and J are TRBV19 and TRBJ1-5; D is uncertain. The CDR3 length is 14 residues. The V end lost 10 bases, the J end lost 0 bases, and 13 bases lay between the germline ends. The germline V gene encodes CDR1 LNHDA and CDR2 SQIVND (reference sequence). CDR3 protein: CATDDRYSNQPQHF. The CDR3 coding sequence is TGTGCCACCGACGACCGCTATAGCAATCAGCCCCAGCATTTT.

In its sample, this clone was seen once. The identical CDR3 is also encoded by other nucleotide sequences in the sample. The chain carries TRBV18 and TRBJ2-1; 11 nucleotides align to TRBD1. CDR3 length equals 15 residues. Germline trimming cut 3 bases from V and 3 bases from J; bases unmatched to any gene: 1. In germline, CDR1 is KGHSH, CDR2 LQKENI. CDR3 sequence: CASSPGTGGYNEQFF. CDR3 nucleotide sequence: TGTGCCAGCTCACCCGGGACAGGGGGCTACAATGAGCAGTTCTTC. Complete variable domain (other parts from reference TRBV18 and TRBJ2-1): NAGVMQNPRHLVRRRGQEARLRCSPMKGHSHVYWYRQLPEEGLKFMVYLQKENIIDESGMPKERFSAEFPKEGPSILRIQQVVRGDSAAYFCASSPGTGGYNEQFFGPGTRLTVL.

The chain joins TRBV15 to TRBJ1-5; D is undetermined. The V end lost 0 bases, the J end lost 4 bases, and 4 bases lay between the germline ends. This CDR3 is 13 amino acids long. Germline V gene data show CDR1 as LNHNV and CDR2 as YYDKDF (reference sequence). The CDR3: CATSRELNQPQHF. CDR3 bases: TGTGCCACCAGCAGAGAACTGAATCAGCCCCAGCATTTT. Variable domain in full (rest from reference TRBV15 and TRBJ1-5): DAMVIQNPRYQVTQFGKPVTLSCSQTLNHNVMYWYQQKSSQAPKLLFHYYDKDFNNEADTPDNFQSRRPNTSFCFLDIRSPGLGDTAMYLCATSRELNQPQHFGDGTRLSIL.

This rearrangement joins TRBV5-5 to TRBJ1-6; 8 nucleotides agree with TRBD1. There are 15 residues in the CDR3. Trimming at V came to 4 bases and at J to 10 bases, leaving 10 bases not matched to a gene. CDR1 SGHKS and CDR2 YYEKEE come from the germline V gene (reference sequence). CDR3 in amino acids: CASSQGQGAGSPLHF. In nucleotides, the CDR3 is TGTGCCAGCAGCCAAGGACAGGGCGCGGGATCACCCCTCCACTTT. Full variable domain (missing parts from reference TRBV5-5 and TRBJ1-6): DAGVTQSPTHLIKTRGQQVTLRCSPISGHKSVSWYQQVLGQGPQFIFQYYEKEERGRGNFPDRFSARQFPNYSSELNVNALLLGDSALYLCASSQGQGAGSPLHFGNGTRLTVT.

The genes are TRBV15 and TRBJ1-2; TRBD1 might be the D (5 bases). Germline-derived CDR1 and CDR2 are LNHNV and YYDKDF (reference sequence). The CDR3 runs 15 residues. V was shortened by 1 base and J by 6 bases, with 15 bases between the two germline ends. The CDR3 here is CATSRGAQGLDGYTF. The CDR3 region has the DNA TGTGCCACCAGCAGAGGGGCCCAGGGACTAGATGGCTACACCTTC.

The chain has TRBV30 and TRBJ2-3; D gene uncertain. V was shortened by 5 bases and J by 0 bases, with 12 bases between the two germline ends. This CDR3 region has 14 residues. CDR1 is GTSNPN, CDR2 SVGIG, per germline (reference sequence). DNA of the CDR3: TGTGCCTGGGGGCCGGCGAAGAGCACAGATACGCAGTATTTT. It encodes CAWGPAKSTDTQYF.